Below, 25 T cell receptor beta chains from the same sample are listed, as sequenced in a study of T cells after yellow fever vaccination. TCRdb re-analysed the 5' RACE reads in MiXCR, keeping a single row per CDR3 protein. The table lists approximately 120,000 distinct CDR3 sequences, 7.5% to 10% of them singletons, with roughly 40% in the top ten. This specimen consisted of CD8+ T cells sorted from PBMCs, obtained on the day of the yellow fever booster vaccination. Receptor source: a man aged 18 to 35 who received the YFV17D yellow fever vaccine.

This chain links TRBV3-1 with TRBJ2-5; D uncertain. V dropped 2 bases and J dropped 7 bases, with 14 bases sitting between them. This CDR3 has 14 amino acids. Germline CDR1 reads LGHDT; CDR2 reads YNNKEL (reference sequence). This chain's CDR3 is CASSQPLIGRTQYF. DNA for the CDR3: TGTGCCAGCAGCCAACCCCTCATCGGCAGGACCCAGTACTTC.

This clonotype was recorded many times. This rearrangement joins TRBV6-1 to TRBJ2-1, with TRBD2 matching over 9 bases. The CDR3 has 15 residues. CDR1 is MNHNS and CDR2 is SASEGT in the germline V gene. The V and J ends lost 2 bases and 9 bases, in that order; junction bases with no gene match: 8. CDR3 sequence reads: CASSEQAGGPSEQFF. The CDR3 nucleotides are TGTGCCAGCAGTGAACAGGCGGGGGGGCCGAGTGAGCAGTTCTTC.

The sample holds a few counts of this clonotype. The chain couples TRBV9 to TRBJ2-5; D is possibly TRBD2 (6 bases). Trimming shortened V by 4 bases and J by 7 bases, and 20 bases separated the two germline ends. CDR1 is SGDLS, CDR2 YYNGEE, per germline. This CDR3 is 15 amino acids long. DNA for the CDR3: TGTGCCAGCAGCCCCACCCCCGAGGAGGGCCGGACCCAGTACTTC. Translating gives CASSPTPEEGRTQYF.

The chain employs TRBV7-9 and TRBJ1-6, with TRBD1 identical over 7 bases. Trimming removed 0 bases from V and 8 bases from J; junction bases left unmatched: 4. The CDR3 consists of 15 residues. From germline, CDR1 is SEHNR and CDR2 FQNEAQ (reference sequence). The CDR3 region has the DNA TGTGCCAGCAGCTTAGCAAGGCAGGGGGATTCACCCCTCCACTTT. The encoded protein is CASSLARQGDSPLHF.

The chain recombines TRBV6-5 with TRBJ2-2, with 11 bases identical to TRBD2. Germline assignment: CDR1 MNHEY and CDR2 SVGAGI. Trimming took 2 bases from V and 5 from J; bases not matched to a gene: 1. The CDR3 length is 15 residues. CDR3 in amino acids: CASSYGTSGTGELFF. The CDR3 DNA is TGTGCCAGCAGTTACGGGACTAGCGGAACCGGGGAGCTGTTTTTT.

The gene calls are TRBV7-9 and TRBJ2-4; D remains unclear. This CDR3 has 15 residues. Looked up from germline, CDR1 is SEHNR and CDR2 is FQNEAQ (reference sequence). The germline V and J ends were trimmed by 1 base and 1 base, with 8 bases remaining between them. This CDR3 reads CASSLDGPAKNIQYF. The CDR3 DNA reads as TGTGCCAGCAGCTTAGACGGGCCGGCCAAAAACATTCAGTACTTC.

This clonotype was picked up a small number of times. The V and J genes are TRBV6-5 and TRBJ1-2; D unclear. Germline CDR1 and CDR2: MNHEY and SVGAGI. Trimming removed 0 bases from V and 2 bases from J, with 19 bases in between. This CDR3 region has 18 residues. DNA for the CDR3: TGTGCCAGCAGTTACTCGAGGGAGCACATTGAGGCGAACTATGGCTACACCTTC. Translation: CASSYSREHIEANYGYTF.

This clonotype was seen at least ten times. This chain joins TRBV29-1 and TRBJ1-2; 8 bases match TRBD1. Germline V CDR1 and CDR2: SQVTM, ANQGSEA. The trim removed 3 bases at V and 8 bases at J, leaving 11 bases unmatched. There are 14 residues in the CDR3. DNA for the CDR3: TGCAGCGTTGATTGGCAGGGGGCGGTAAGCGGCTACACCTTC. Amino acids: CSVDWQGAVSGYTF.

The chain is built from TRBV5-1 and TRBJ1-2; D is ambiguous. CDR1 is SGHRS and CDR2 is YFSETQ in the germline V gene. V shed 4 bases and J shed 4 bases, with 14 bases lying between them. CDR3 length: 14 amino acids. The CDR3 nucleotides are TGCGCCAGCAGCCTAACCGCCGGCAGCTATGGCTACACCTTC. Its translation: CASSLTAGSYGYTF.

This clonotype was observed a few times. The chain combines TRBV29-1 with TRBJ2-1; TRBD2 aligns across 11 bases. The germline V gene has CDR1 SQVTM and CDR2 ANQGSEA. The CDR3 is 14 residues long. V was clipped by 4 bases and J by 3 bases; unmatched bases: 2. The CDR3 protein is CSVATSGDYNEQFF. CDR3 nucleotide sequence: TGCAGCGTTGCGACTAGCGGGGACTACAATGAGCAGTTCTTC.

In DNA, the CDR3 is TGTGCCAGCGTCCGCGGGGGGAACACAGATACGCAGTATTTT. Amino acids: CASVRGGNTDTQYF. The chain carries TRBV6-6 and TRBJ2-3; 8 bases are shared with TRBD2. Germline trimming cut 8 bases from V and 2 bases from J; bases unmatched to any gene: 6. The length of the CDR3 is 14 residues. Germline CDR1 and CDR2: MNHNY and SVGAGI (reference sequence).

The chain is built from TRBV9 and TRBJ1-2, with D tentatively TRBD1 (6 bases). Germline V gene data show CDR1 as SGDLS and CDR2 as YYNGEE. V was trimmed by 0 bases and J by 0 bases, leaving 9 bases between them. CDR3 size: 15 residues. The CDR3 coding sequence is TGTGCCAGCAGCGTAGAAACAGGGCCTAACTATGGCTACACCTTC. It translates to CASSVETGPNYGYTF.

A few counts support this clonotype. The chain couples TRBV24-1 to TRBJ2-1; unclear D gene. Germline V gene lookup returns CDR1 KGHDR and CDR2 SFDVKD. V was cut by 2 bases and J by 5 bases, with 0 bases left in between. The CDR3 loop spans 11 amino acids. CDR3 in amino acids: CATSDYNEQFF. The CDR3 nucleotides read TGTGCCACCAGTGATTACAATGAGCAGTTCTTC.

In its sample, this clonotype was seen many times. The rearrangement joins TRBV5-1 to TRBJ2-3; the match to TRBD2 covers 9 bases. The V and J ends lost 5 bases and 6 bases, in that order; junction bases with no gene match: 10. The CDR3 length is 15 residues. CDR1 is SGHRS and CDR2 is YFSETQ in the germline V gene. CDR3 bases: TGCGCCAGCAGTAATATGGGGACTAGCATGGATACGCAGTATTTT. Translating gives CASSNMGTSMDTQYF. The whole variable domain, filled in from reference TRBV5-1 and TRBJ2-3, reads KAGVTQTPRYLIKTRGQQVTLSCSPISGHRSVSWYQQTPGQGLQFLFEYFSETQRNKGNFPGRFSGRQFSNSRSEMNVSTLELGDSALYLCASSNMGTSMDTQYFGPGTRLTVL.

The genes are TRBV5-5 and TRBJ2-5; TRBD1 agrees at 10 bases. V was clipped by 4 bases and J by 2 bases; unmatched bases: 5. The CDR3 length is 15 residues. Germline CDR1 and CDR2: SGHKS and YYEKEE (reference sequence). CDR3 nucleotides: TGTGCCAGCAGCGTCCGGGACAGGGGACAAGAGACCCAGTACTTC. It codes for CASSVRDRGQETQYF.

The rearrangement uses TRBV10-3 and TRBJ2-2; 7 bases align to TRBD2. The length of the CDR3 is 13 residues. From germline, CDR1 is ENHRY and CDR2 SYGVKD. V was clipped by 3 bases and J by 7 bases; unmatched bases: 2. For the CDR3, the DNA is TGTGCCATCAGTGACCAGCGGGGCGGGGAGCTGTTTTTT. This sequence encodes CAISDQRGGELFF.

The rearrangement joins TRBV6-1 to TRBJ1-1; D unclear. The germline gives CDR1 MNHNS, CDR2 SASEGT. V was clipped by 6 bases and J by 6 bases, with 20 bases between them. The CDR3 is made up of 15 amino acids. CDR3 amino acids: CASSAISGFGAEAFF. The CDR3 DNA reads as TGTGCCAGCAGCGCAATTTCGGGATTTGGCGCTGAAGCTTTCTTT.

This clonotype was found a few times. Here the CDR3 reads CASSLAGLAFHEQYF. The CDR3 bases are TGCGCCAGCAGCTTGGCAGGACTAGCTTTCCACGAGCAGTACTTC. The J gene is TRBJ2-7, the V gene TRBV5-1, with 8 bases that match TRBD2. The length of the CDR3 is 15 residues. Per germline, CDR1 SGHRS and CDR2 YFSETQ. V trimming: 0 bases; J trimming: 5 bases; junction bases outside the gene matches: 7.

The CDR3 bases are TGCGCCAGCAGCCAAGCGGTAGAGGGGGTGCCCCAGCATTTT. This gives the protein CASSQAVEGVPQHF. The chain couples TRBV4-1 to TRBJ1-5, with D perhaps matching TRBD1 (6 bases). There are 14 residues in the CDR3. From germline, CDR1 is MGHRA and CDR2 YSYEKL. V was pared by 1 base and J by 9 bases, with 13 bases between.

The chain is built from TRBV29-1 and TRBJ2-3; no reliable D call. Trimming removed 7 bases from V and 5 bases from J, with 10 bases in between. CDR3 length: 11 amino acids. Germline V gives CDR1 SQVTM, CDR2 ANQGSEA. The CDR3 nucleotides are TGCAGCGCAGAAGGTCTAGATACGCAGTATTTT. Its protein product is CSAEGLDTQYF.

This clonotype was recorded many times. This chain links TRBV4-1 with TRBJ1-6; D is undetermined. The germline V gene has CDR1 MGHRA and CDR2 YSYEKL. The CDR3 contains 15 residues. V lost 0 bases to trimming and J lost 11 bases, with 14 bases between them. The CDR3 reads CASSQDGLGMAPLHF. CDR3 sequence (DNA): TGCGCCAGCAGCCAAGATGGGCTCGGGATGGCACCCCTCCACTTT.

This clonotype was observed a few times. V usage is TRBV20-1 and J usage is TRBJ2-1; weak D call: TRBD2 (6 bases). Germline assignment: CDR1 DFQATT and CDR2 SNEGSKA (reference sequence). Trimming removed 0 bases at V and 0 bases at J, with 12 bases between. The CDR3 is made up of 16 amino acids. The CDR3 spells CSARDFGTFSYNEQFF. Here the CDR3 DNA reads TGCAGTGCTAGAGATTTCGGGACTTTCTCCTACAATGAGCAGTTCTTC.

This clonotype was seen only a few times. The chain joins TRBV12-3 or TRBV12-4 to TRBJ2-7, with TRBD2 matching over 15 bases. The V gene end was trimmed by 3 bases and the J gene end by 0 bases; junction bases not matched to a gene: 6. CDR3 length: 18 residues. The CDR3 sequence is CASSFGTSGGPISYEQYF. DNA of the CDR3: TGTGCCAGCAGTTTTGGGACTAGCGGGGGGCCAATCTCCTACGAGCAGTACTTC.

In its sample, this clonotype was seen many times. This rearrangement joins TRBV6-6 to TRBJ1-6; 7 bases align to TRBD1. J lost 0 bases, V lost 4 bases, and 6 bases had no gene match. The CDR3 totals 17 residues. Germline loops: CDR1 MNHNY, CDR2 SVGAGI (reference sequence). CDR3 protein: CASSSWTGSSYNSPLHF. CDR3 in DNA: TGTGCCAGCAGTTCATGGACAGGCAGCTCCTATAATTCACCCCTCCACTTT.

This clonotype turned up a few times. The rearrangement links TRBV20-1 to TRBJ1-2, with D unclear. The CDR3 covers 13 residues. From germline, CDR1 is DFQATT and CDR2 SNEGSKA (reference sequence). Trimming cost V 5 bases and J 2 bases, with 12 bases left between them. Written as DNA, the CDR3 is TGCAGTGCTCCTAACAGAGGAAACTATGGCTACACCTTC. Its protein is CSAPNRGNYGYTF.